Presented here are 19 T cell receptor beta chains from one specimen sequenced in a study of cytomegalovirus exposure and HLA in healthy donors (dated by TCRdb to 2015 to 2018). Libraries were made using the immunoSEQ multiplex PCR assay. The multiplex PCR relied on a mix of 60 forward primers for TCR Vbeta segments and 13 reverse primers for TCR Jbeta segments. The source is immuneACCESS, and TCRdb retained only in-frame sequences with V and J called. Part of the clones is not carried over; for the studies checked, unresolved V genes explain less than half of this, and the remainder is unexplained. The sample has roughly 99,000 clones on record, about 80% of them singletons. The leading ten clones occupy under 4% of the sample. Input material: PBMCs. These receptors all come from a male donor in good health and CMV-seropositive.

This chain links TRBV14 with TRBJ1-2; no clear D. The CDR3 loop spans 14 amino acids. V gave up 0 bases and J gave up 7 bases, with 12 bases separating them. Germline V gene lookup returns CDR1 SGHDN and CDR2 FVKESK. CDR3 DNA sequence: TGTGCCAGCAGCCAAGAGACGTTGAGAGGTGGCTACACCTTC. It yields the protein CASSQETLRGGYTF.

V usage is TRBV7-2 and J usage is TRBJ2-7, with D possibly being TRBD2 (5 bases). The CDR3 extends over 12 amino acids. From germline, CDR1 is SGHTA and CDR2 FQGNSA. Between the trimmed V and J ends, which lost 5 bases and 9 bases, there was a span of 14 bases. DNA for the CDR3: TGTGCCAGCAGCCCCTTAGGCGGGTGGCAGTACTTC. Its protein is CASSPLGGWQYF.

The CDR3 sequence: CASSFLGGRNTDTQYF. The DNA for the CDR3 is TGTGCCAGCAGCTTCCTAGGGGGAAGAAACACAGATACGCAGTATTTT. The chain combines TRBV9 with TRBJ2-3; weak D call: TRBD1 (6 bases). The V and J ends lost 4 bases and 2 bases respectively, with 17 bases between them. Germline V gene data show CDR1 as SGDLS and CDR2 as YYNGEE. This CDR3 is built from 16 residues.

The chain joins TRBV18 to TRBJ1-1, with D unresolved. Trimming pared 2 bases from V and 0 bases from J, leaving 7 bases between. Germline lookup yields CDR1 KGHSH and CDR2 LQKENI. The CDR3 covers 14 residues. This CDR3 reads CASSPGLLNTEAFF. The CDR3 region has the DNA TGTGCCAGCTCACCAGGACTGTTGAACACTGAAGCTTTCTTT. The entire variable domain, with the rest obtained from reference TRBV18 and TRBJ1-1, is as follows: NAGVMQNPRHLVRRRGQEARLRCSPMKGHSHVYWYRQLPEEGLKFMVYLQKENIIDESGMPKERFSAEFPKEGPSILRIQQVVRGDSAAYFCASSPGLLNTEAFFGQGTRLTVV.

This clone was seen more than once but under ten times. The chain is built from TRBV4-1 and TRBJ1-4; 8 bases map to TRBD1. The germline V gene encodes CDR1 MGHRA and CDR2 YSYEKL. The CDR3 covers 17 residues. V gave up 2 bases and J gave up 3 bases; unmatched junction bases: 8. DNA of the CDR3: TGCGCCAGCAGCCAACAGACAGGGGTGGGGGCTAATGAAAAACTGTTTTTT. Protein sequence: CASSQQTGVGANEKLFF.

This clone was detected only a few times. CDR3 loop: CASSARTGAGNTIYF. In nucleotides, the CDR3 is TGTGCCAGCAGCGCCCGGACAGGGGCGGGAAACACCATATATTTT. The rearrangement links TRBV9 to TRBJ1-3; 9 bases match TRBD1. This CDR3 is built from 15 residues. With 3 bases clipped from V and 4 bases from J, the junction kept 5 bases outside the gene matches. Germline assignment: CDR1 SGDLS and CDR2 YYNGEE.

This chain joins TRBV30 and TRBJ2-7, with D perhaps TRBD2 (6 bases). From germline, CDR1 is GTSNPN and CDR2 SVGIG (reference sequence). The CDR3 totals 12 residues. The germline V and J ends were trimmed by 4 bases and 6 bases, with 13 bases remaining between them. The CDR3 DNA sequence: TGTGCCTGGAACACCGGGGGAGTCGAGCAGTACTTC. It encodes CAWNTGGVEQYF.

The CDR3 region is CASSVGPWGSGANTEAFF. The DNA for the CDR3 is TGTGCCAGCAGCGTAGGTCCTTGGGGCTCAGGGGCGAACACTGAAGCTTTCTTT. The chain joins TRBV9 to TRBJ1-1, with TRBD1 as a possible D gene (6 bases). Germline V gives CDR1 SGDLS, CDR2 YYNGEE. The CDR3 is 18 amino acids. The germline V and J ends were trimmed by 0 bases and 1 base, with 19 bases remaining between them.

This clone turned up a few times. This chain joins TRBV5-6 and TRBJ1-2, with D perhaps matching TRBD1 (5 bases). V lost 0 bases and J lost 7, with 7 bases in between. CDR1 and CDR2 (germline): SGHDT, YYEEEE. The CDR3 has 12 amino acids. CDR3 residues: CASSLVGGGYTF. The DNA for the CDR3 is TGTGCCAGCAGCTTGGTGGGGGGTGGCTACACCTTC.

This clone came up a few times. CDR3 in DNA: TGCAGCGTGTTCCTCGGGACAGGGGCGGGCAATGAGCAGTTCTTC. Encoded protein: CSVFLGTGAGNEQFF. The rearrangement links TRBV29-1 to TRBJ2-1; 10 nucleotides agree with TRBD1. Looked up from germline, CDR1 is SQVTM and CDR2 is ANQGSEA. The CDR3 has 15 residues. Germline trimming cut 6 bases from V and 6 bases from J; bases unmatched to any gene: 11.

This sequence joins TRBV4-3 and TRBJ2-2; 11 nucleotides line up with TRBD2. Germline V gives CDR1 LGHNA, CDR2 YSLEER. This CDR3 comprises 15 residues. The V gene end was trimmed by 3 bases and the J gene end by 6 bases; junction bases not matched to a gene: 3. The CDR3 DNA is TGCGCCAGCAGCCAGCCTAGCGGGGGGCCCGGGGAGCTGTTTTTT. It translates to CASSQPSGGPGELFF.

CDR3 protein: CASSLPGQGNSPLHF. In nucleotides, the CDR3 is TGTGCCAGCAGCCTCCCGGGACAGGGCAATTCACCCCTCCACTTT. This rearrangement joins TRBV4-2 to TRBJ1-6; 9 positions agree with TRBD1. The CDR3 extends over 15 amino acids. Germline CDR1 reads LGHNA; CDR2 reads YNFKEQ. J lost 7 bases, V lost 4 bases, and 5 bases had no gene match.

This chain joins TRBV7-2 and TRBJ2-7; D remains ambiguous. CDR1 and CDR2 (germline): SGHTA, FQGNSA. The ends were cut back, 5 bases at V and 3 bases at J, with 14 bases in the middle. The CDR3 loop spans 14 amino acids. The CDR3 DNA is TGTGCCAGCAGCGCCGAGACTGAGCTCTACGAGCAGTACTTC. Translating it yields CASSAETELYEQYF.

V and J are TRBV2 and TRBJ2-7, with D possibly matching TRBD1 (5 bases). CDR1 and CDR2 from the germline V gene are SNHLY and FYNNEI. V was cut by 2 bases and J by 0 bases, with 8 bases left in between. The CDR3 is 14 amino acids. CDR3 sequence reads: CASSESRASYEQYF. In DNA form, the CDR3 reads TGTGCCAGCAGTGAAAGCAGGGCCTCCTACGAGCAGTACTTC.

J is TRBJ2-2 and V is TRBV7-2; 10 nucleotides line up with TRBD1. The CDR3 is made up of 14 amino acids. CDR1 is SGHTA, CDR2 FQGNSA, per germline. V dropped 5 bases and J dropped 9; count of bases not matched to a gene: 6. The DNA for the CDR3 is TGTGCCAGCAGCACAAGGGACAGGGGACGGGAGCTGTTTTTT. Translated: CASSTRDRGRELFF.

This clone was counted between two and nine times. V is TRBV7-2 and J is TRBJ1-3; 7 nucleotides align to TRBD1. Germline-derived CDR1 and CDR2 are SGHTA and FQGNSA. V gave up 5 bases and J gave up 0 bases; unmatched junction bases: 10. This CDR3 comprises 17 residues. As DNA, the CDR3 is TGTGCCAGCAGCCCCCACGGGACAGTCGCCTCTGGAAACACCATATATTTT. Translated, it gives CASSPHGTVASGNTIYF.

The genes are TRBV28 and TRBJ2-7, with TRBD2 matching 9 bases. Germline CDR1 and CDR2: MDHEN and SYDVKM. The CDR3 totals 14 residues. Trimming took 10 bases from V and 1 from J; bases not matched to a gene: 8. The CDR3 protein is CATVPGLASYEQYF. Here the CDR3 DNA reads TGTGCCACCGTACCGGGACTAGCTTCCTACGAGCAGTACTTC.

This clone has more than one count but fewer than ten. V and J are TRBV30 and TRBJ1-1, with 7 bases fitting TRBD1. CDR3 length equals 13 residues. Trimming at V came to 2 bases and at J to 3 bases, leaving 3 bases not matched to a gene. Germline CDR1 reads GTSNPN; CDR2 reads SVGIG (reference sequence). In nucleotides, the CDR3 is TGTGCCTGGAGTATAACAGGGGACACTGAAGCTTTCTTT. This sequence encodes CAWSITGDTEAFF. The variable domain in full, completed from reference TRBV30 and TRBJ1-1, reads SQTIHQWPATLVQPVGSPLSLECTVEGTSNPNLYWYRQAAGRGLQLLFYSVGIGQISSEVPQNLSASRPQDRQFILSSKKLLLSDSGFYLCAWSITGDTEAFFGQGTRLTVV.

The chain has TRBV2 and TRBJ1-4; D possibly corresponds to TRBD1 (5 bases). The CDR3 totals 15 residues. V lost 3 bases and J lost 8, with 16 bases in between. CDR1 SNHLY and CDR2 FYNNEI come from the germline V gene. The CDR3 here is CASSEQGPQVEKLFF. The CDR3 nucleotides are TGTGCCAGCAGTGAGCAGGGCCCTCAGGTGGAAAAACTGTTTTTT.